This entry lists 17 T cell receptor beta chains sequenced from one sample in a study of T-cell reconstitution after alpha-beta-depleted transplantation in children listed by TCRdb under 2016. Library creation used PCR. Sequenced using an Illumina HiSeq 2500. TCR libraries were prepared with molecular barcoding, using unique molecular identifiers to normalize TCRbeta repertoire quantification. Using fastp trimming at Q25 and MiXCR clonotype assembly, TCRdb reanalyzed the public sequencing data and kept in-frame beta chains. Every entry covers one CDR3 protein and lists the most common genes and DNA from its rows. The sample table lists more than 400,000 distinct CDR3 sequences, 43% of them with a count of one. The ten largest clones capture 25% to 30% of the sample. The sample's treatment or condition label is to be understood as: allogeneic hematopoietic cell transplantation with graft depleted of TCRalphabeta T cells and CD19 B cells.

The sequencing here drew on PBMCs, taken before TCRalphabeta/CD19-depleted stem cell transplant. The receptors were sampled from a girl aged 2-15 years with aplastic anemia, due to receive a stem cell transplant.

The CDR3 bases are TGTGCCAGCATTTCCCGGGGGCTACAAACACGCTACACCTTC. This gives the protein CASISRGLQTRYTF. This chain uses TRBV6-5 with TRBJ1-2; D perhaps matches TRBD1 (6 bases). With 7 bases removed from V and 9 bases from J, the gap between germline ends came to 21 bases. The germline CDR1 and CDR2 sequences are MNHEY and SVGAGI. The length of the CDR3 is 14 residues.

To note about this clonotype: A much larger clone lies one base from this, so it may be a read error. The chain has TRBV10-3 and TRBJ2-7; 12 bases match TRBD2. CDR1 and CDR2 from the germline V gene are ENHRY and SYGVKD. The length of the CDR3 is 18 residues. In nucleotides, the CDR3 is TGTGCCATCAGTGAGAAGGGACTAGCGGGCCCCTACTCCTACGTGCAGTACTTC. Protein sequence: CAISEKGLAGPYSYVQYF.

In regard to this clonotype: A read error is possible here, since a much larger clone lies one base away. The DNA for the CDR3 is TGTGCCAGCAGCTCTACGCCCGTAGGCAACAATGAGAAGTTCTTC. It encodes CASSSTPVGNNEKFF. V usage is TRBV12-3 or TRBV12-4 and J usage is TRBJ2-1, with D unclear. CDR3 length: 15 amino acids.

This clonotype was picked up a small number of times. The chain joins TRBV20-1 to TRBJ2-1; possible D gene TRBD1, 5 bases. In germline, CDR1 is DFQATT, CDR2 SNEGSKA (reference sequence). This CDR3 spans 12 amino acids. The CDR3 DNA reads as TGCAGCGCCCCCCGACAGTACAATGAGCAGTTCTTC. Protein product: CSAPRQYNEQFF.

J is TRBJ2-7 and V is TRBV28; TRBD2 matches 7 bases. V gave up 5 bases and J gave up 9 bases; unmatched junction bases: 7. Germline values: CDR1 MDHEN, CDR2 SYDVKM. The length of the CDR3 is 12 residues. CDR3 residues: CASSPSGGRQYF. In DNA form, the CDR3 reads TGTGCCAGCAGTCCGTCCGGGGGGAGGCAGTACTTC.

This clonotype was counted ten times or more. This sequence joins TRBV28 and TRBJ2-3; TRBD2 agrees at 11 bases. The CDR3 spans 21 residues. CDR1 is MDHEN and CDR2 is SYDVKM in the germline V gene. V was pared by 3 bases and J by 3 bases, with 20 bases of the junction left unmatched. In DNA form, the CDR3 reads TGTGCCAGCAGTTTTAAATATGAGCTAGCGGGAGGAGAGGGGCCAACAGATACGCAGTATTTT. It is translated as CASSFKYELAGGEGPTDTQYF.

This clonotype was detected many times. The genes are TRBV14 and TRBJ2-7; 7 bases map to TRBD1. Germline V lookup: CDR1 SGHDN, CDR2 FVKESK. J gave up 0 bases and V 4 bases, and 6 bases lay outside the gene matches. This CDR3 comprises 15 residues. Here the CDR3 reads CASSRGTASSYEQYF. CDR3 nucleotide sequence: TGTGCCAGCAGCCGAGGGACAGCCAGCTCCTACGAGCAGTACTTC.

This clonotype has a handful of counts. In DNA form, the CDR3 reads TGTGCCAGCAGCCGAGGGACAGGGGGCACCGGGGAGCTGTTTTTT. Protein sequence: CASSRGTGGTGELFF. This sequence joins TRBV12-3 or TRBV12-4 and TRBJ2-2; TRBD1 matches 11 bases. The CDR3 runs to 15 residues. V lost 6 bases to trimming and J lost 4 bases; unmatched junction nucleotides: 4.

This clonotype has at least ten counts. The rearrangement links TRBV2 to TRBJ2-5; D might be TRBD1 (5 bases). Trimming took off 6 bases at V and 5 bases at J, with 19 bases between the two ends. Looked up from germline, CDR1 is SNHLY and CDR2 is FYNNEI. This CDR3 comprises 15 residues. In DNA, the CDR3 is TGTGCCAGCAGCGCCGGACACGGGCAATTGGAGACCCAGTACTTC. This gives the protein CASSAGHGQLETQYF.

This chain links TRBV7-6 with TRBJ2-1, with a possible D match to TRBD1 (5 bases). V was cut by 6 bases and J by 3 bases, with 15 bases left in between. The CDR3 covers 15 residues. Per germline, CDR1 SGHVS and CDR2 FNYEAQ. The CDR3 spells CASRSGRGYYNEQFF. CDR3 DNA: TGTGCCAGCAGGTCCGGTAGGGGATACTACAATGAGCAGTTCTTC.

This chain joins TRBV10-3 and TRBJ1-3; a possible D gene is TRBD1 (5 bases). The CDR3 is made up of 16 amino acids. Germline V CDR1 and CDR2: ENHRY, SYGVKD. With 2 bases removed from V and 3 bases from J, the gap between germline ends came to 14 bases. CDR3 DNA sequence: TGTGCCATCAGTGAGGGTGACAGAACGTTTGGAAACACCATATATTTT. It encodes CAISEGDRTFGNTIYF.

Comments on this clonotype: The junction does not match germline at one end; this may be a read error. The chain links TRBV29-1 to TRBJ2-7; tentatively, D is TRBD1 or TRBD2 (6 bases each). In germline, CDR1 is SQVTM, CDR2 ANQGSEA. The CDR3 length is 11 residues. CDR3: CSVEGGNEQYF. In DNA form, the CDR3 reads TGCAGCGTGGAAGGGGGGAACGAGCAGTACTTC.

The J gene is TRBJ2-7, the V gene TRBV28; D not certain. The germline V gene encodes CDR1 MDHEN and CDR2 SYDVKM. With 5 bases removed from V and 0 bases from J, the gap between germline ends came to 14 bases. The CDR3 is 15 residues long. The CDR3 coding sequence is TGTGCCAGCAGTCCACCCTCACAAAGCTCCTACGAGCAGTACTTC. This sequence encodes CASSPPSQSSYEQYF. The full variable domain, with the rest looked up from reference TRBV28 and TRBJ2-7, is DVKVTQSSRYLVKRTGEKVFLECVQDMDHENMFWYRQDPGLGLRLIYFSYDVKMKEKGDIPEGYSVSREKKERFSLILESASTNQTSMYLCASSPPSQSSYEQYFGPGTRLTVT.

This clonotype has only a few counts. V usage is TRBV7-2 and J usage is TRBJ2-3, with 9 bases fitting TRBD2. The CDR3 covers 17 residues. V shed 1 base, J shed 5 bases, and the junction held 10 bases outside the gene matches. The germline V gene has CDR1 SGHTA and CDR2 FQGNSA. Here the CDR3 DNA reads TGTGCCAGCAGCTTAGGGATGGCTAGCGGGGACATAGATACGCAGTATTTT. As protein: CASSLGMASGDIDTQYF.

This clonotype was observed once. The V gene is TRBV18, the J gene TRBJ2-2; TRBD1 is a possible D gene (5 bases). This CDR3 is 20 amino acids long. Germline V gene lookup returns CDR1 KGHSH and CDR2 LQKENI. V was trimmed by 3 bases and J by 0 bases, leaving 23 bases between them. The chain's CDR3 is CASSPYKGSNIGANTGELFF. In nucleotides, the CDR3 is TGTGCCAGCTCACCCTACAAGGGGTCGAATATCGGAGCGAACACCGGGGAGCTGTTTTTT.

The chain links TRBV5-4 to TRBJ1-3, with D perhaps TRBD1 (6 bases). V lost 0 bases, J lost 4 bases, and 17 bases lay in between. CDR3 size: 17 residues. Germline CDR1 and CDR2: SGHNT and YYREEE (reference sequence). The DNA for the CDR3 is TGTGCCAGCAGCTTGGCGGGTCGGGGGCTCGGAGGAAACACCATATATTTT. This translates into CASSLAGRGLGGNTIYF.

The chain uses TRBV7-2 and TRBJ1-1; D is ambiguous. Trimming left V 5 bases short and J 1 base short, with 11 bases between. This CDR3 contains 14 residues. The V gene's germline CDR1 is SGHTA and CDR2 FQGNSA. DNA of the CDR3: TGTGCCAGCAGCGTAAAGTCGAGGAACACTGAAGCTTTCTTT. As protein: CASSVKSRNTEAFF.